The rows below give T cell receptor beta chains drawn from one sample of a study of T cell responses to AZD1222 COVID-19 vaccine. Only in-frame clones appear in the TCRdb table, and some are missing; sequencing was by immunoSEQ multiplex PCR. The table shows roughly 100,000 clones, with roughly 84% occurring only once. The source material was peripheral blood, sampled on day 0 of AZD1222 vaccination. All receptors derive from an adult in good health. CDR3s include the opening cysteine and the closing phenylalanine or tryptophan. The D gene is left open where the match is weak. Clone size is not always given. Where it is, it says once, few, many or a class for expanded clones.

V: TRBV5-1; D: TRBD2; size: .; J: TRBJ2-1; CDR3: CASSYREADKQFF; DNA: TGCGCCAGCAGCTACCGGGAGGCAGATAAGCAGTTCTTC
V: TRBV19; D: .; size: .; J: TRBJ1-1; CDR3: CASSIQRVDGTEAFF; DNA: TGTGCCAGTAGTATACAAAGGGTGGACGGCACTGAAGCTTTCTTT
V: TRBV5-4; D: TRBD1; size: .; J: TRBJ2-4; CDR3: CASSLGRGLGNIQYF; DNA: TGTGCCAGCAGCTTGGGCAGGGGGCTAGGTAACATTCAGTACTTC
V: TRBV9; D: TRBD1; size: .; J: TRBJ1-1; CDR3: CASSVGQGTEAFF; DNA: TGTGCCAGCAGCGTCGGACAGGGCACTGAAGCTTTCTTT
V: TRBV4-3; D: TRBD2; size: once; J: TRBJ2-1; CDR3: CASSRTSGTSGGALGNEQFF; DNA: TGCGCCAGCAGCCGAACAAGCGGGACTAGCGGGGGGGCCTTAGGGAATGAGCAGTTCTTC
V: TRBV19; D: .; size: .; J: TRBJ1-1; CDR3: CASSSQDTEAFF; DNA: TGTGCCAGTAGCTCCCAGGACACTGAAGCTTTCTTT
V: TRBV5-6; D: .; size: .; J: TRBJ1-1; CDR3: CASSLYGGTEAFF; DNA: TGTGCCAGCAGCTTGTATGGGGGCACTGAAGCTTTCTTT
V: TRBV6-2/TRBV6-3; D: TRBD1; size: .; J: TRBJ1-2; CDR3: CASSYTRRQGLAGYTF; DNA: TGTGCCAGCAGTTACACCAGGCGACAGGGTCTAGCTGGCTACACCTTC
V: TRBV5-6; D: TRBD1; size: medium-sized; J: TRBJ1-1; CDR3: CASSYRDRETEAFF; DNA: TGTGCCAGCAGCTACCGGGACAGGGAAACTGAAGCTTTCTTT
V: TRBV15; D: .; size: .; J: TRBJ1-3; CDR3: CATSRDKITGNTIYF; DNA: TGTGCCACCAGCAGAGATAAGATTACTGGAAACACCATATATTTT
V: TRBV7-6; D: TRBD2; size: .; J: TRBJ2-2; CDR3: CASSLDPQGAGENTGELFF; DNA: TGTGCCAGCAGCTTGGACCCCCAGGGAGCGGGGGAAAACACCGGGGAGCTGTTTTTT
V: TRBV5-1; D: TRBD2; size: .; J: TRBJ2-5; CDR3: CASSFPGLAGDQETQYF; DNA: TGCGCCAGCAGCTTCCCTGGACTAGCGGGGGACCAAGAGACCCAGTACTTC
V: TRBV9; D: .; size: .; J: TRBJ2-7; CDR3: CASSAQAGFSYEQYF; DNA: TGTGCCAGCAGCGCCCAGGCGGGGTTCTCCTACGAGCAGTACTTC
V: TRBV5-1; D: .; size: once; J: TRBJ2-5; CDR3: CASSLVLGPQETQYF; DNA: TGCGCCAGCAGCTTGGTCCTGGGTCCTCAAGAGACCCAGTACTTC
V: TRBV7-2; D: .; size: .; J: TRBJ1-5; CDR3: CASSPDNREGQPQHF; DNA: TGTGCCAGCAGCCCTGATAACAGGGAAGGACAGCCCCAGCATTTT
V: TRBV21-1; D: .; size: .; J: TRBJ1-1; CDR3: CASSRLTRTGAFF; DNA: TGTGCCAGCAGCAGATTAACAAGGACAGGGGCTTTCTTT
V: TRBV6-5; D: .; size: .; J: TRBJ1-5; CDR3: CASSTDANQPQHF; DNA: TGTGCCAGCAGTACAGACGCAAATCAGCCCCAGCATTTT
V: TRBV2; D: .; size: .; J: TRBJ2-2; CDR3: CASNDKSSNTGELFF; DNA: TGTGCCAGCAATGACAAGTCGTCGAACACCGGGGAGCTGTTTTTT
V: TRBV4-3; D: .; size: .; J: TRBJ1-5; CDR3: CASSQVDGLAQHF; DNA: TGCGCCAGCAGCCAAGTTGACGGATTGGCCCAGCATTTT
V: TRBV6-1; D: .; size: .; J: TRBJ1-5; CDR3: CASREDISNQPQHF; DNA: TGTGCCAGCAGAGAAGACATTAGCAATCAGCCCCAGCATTTT
V: TRBV6-6; D: .; size: .; J: TRBJ1-5; CDR3: CASSAGSTGNQPQHF; DNA: TGTGCCAGCAGCGCGGGGTCGACGGGAAATCAGCCCCAGCATTTT
V: TRBV5-4; D: .; size: .; J: TRBJ1-1; CDR3: CASSLVGSNTEAFF; DNA: TGTGCCAGCAGCTTGGTCGGGTCGAACACTGAAGCTTTCTTT
V: TRBV7-9; D: .; size: medium-sized; J: TRBJ2-5; CDR3: CASSLGQVKETQYF; DNA: TGTGCCAGCAGCTTAGGACAGGTGAAAGAGACCCAGTACTTC
V: TRBV19; D: .; size: .; J: TRBJ1-4; CDR3: CASRLGTLPTNEKLFF; DNA: TGTGCCAGTAGGTTGGGCACCCTCCCAACTAATGAAAAACTGTTTTTT
V: TRBV11-3; D: TRBD1; size: .; J: TRBJ1-6; CDR3: CASKAGGYSPLHF; DNA: TGTGCCAGCAAGGCAGGGGGCTATTCACCCCTCCACTTT
V: TRBV29-1; D: TRBD1; size: .; J: TRBJ1-2; CDR3: CSVGQGVGGYTF; DNA: TGCAGCGTTGGACAGGGGGTGGGAGGCTACACCTTC
V: TRBV5-5; D: .; size: few; J: TRBJ1-2; CDR3: CASSSGGYGYTF; DNA: TGTGCCAGCAGCTCTGGGGGCTATGGCTACACCTTC
V: TRBV7-2; D: .; size: .; J: TRBJ2-7; CDR3: CASSLENYYEQYF; DNA: TGTGCCAGCAGCTTAGAGAACTACTACGAGCAGTACTTC
V: TRBV5-4; D: TRBD2; size: .; J: TRBJ2-1; CDR3: CASSPSGVPGHEQFF; DNA: TGTGCCAGCAGCCCGAGCGGGGTCCCGGGCCATGAGCAGTTCTTC
V: TRBV19; D: .; size: .; J: TRBJ2-2; CDR3: CASRVLLVDTGELFF; DNA: TGTGCCAGTAGGGTACTTTTAGTGGACACCGGGGAGCTGTTTTTT
V: TRBV2; D: TRBD1; size: .; J: TRBJ1-4; CDR3: CASSRQGPANEKLFF; DNA: TGTGCCAGCAGCCGACAGGGGCCAGCTAATGAAAAACTGTTTTTT
V: TRBV3-1/TRBV3-2; D: .; size: .; J: TRBJ1-1; CDR3: CASSPSSLTEAFF; DNA: TGTGCCAGCAGCCCCAGTTCATTGACTGAAGCTTTCTTT
V: TRBV6-6; D: TRBD1; size: .; J: TRBJ2-3; CDR3: CASSLGTGSTDTQYF; DNA: TGTGCCAGCAGCCTCGGGACAGGGAGTACAGATACGCAGTATTTT